This TCR beta chain is from a study of T-cell reconstitution after alpha-beta-depleted transplantation in children. Findings and caveats of the study: Several hundred expanded graft clones reportedly were the source of alpha-beta T cells about two months after transplant. Newly generated T cells supplied most T-cell counts and diversity one year post-transplant. Some patients' high day-60 TCRbeta diversity was traced to surviving recipient T cells and thymic progenitors.

Trimming pared 3 bases from V and 0 bases from J, leaving 5 bases between. CDR1 and CDR2 from the germline V gene are KGHSH and LQKENI. The CDR3 length is 13 residues. As it was prepared, the TCRbeta library received unique molecular identifiers. MiXCR, applied by TCRdb to the PCR reads, yields one record per CDR3 protein. The repertoire includes several thousand distinct CDR3 sequences, more than 15% of them detected once, and approximately 12% sits in the top ten. This clonotype was found a few times. Its specificity is not known. The sample was PBMCs, mostly from graft donor cells, taken 60 days after TCRalphabeta/CD19-depleted stem cell transplant. This sequence was found in a male patient younger than 18 who had a stem cell transplant for acute myeloid leukemia, so the T cells may come from the graft donor. The gene calls are TRBV18 and TRBJ1-1; no firm D call. CDR3 loop: CASSPNMNTEAFF. In nucleotides, the CDR3 is TGTGCCAGCTCACCTAACATGAACACTGAAGCTTTCTTT.